These 24 T cell receptor beta chains originate from one sample sequenced in a study of T-cell reconstitution after alpha-beta-depleted transplantation in children. For TCRbeta, the library was prepared with unique molecular identifiers. In TCRdb, the PCR reads were re-called with MiXCR into one record per CDR3 protein. The table records around 500,000 distinct CDR3 sequences, approximately 12% of them present only once. The sample in question was PBMCs from the stem cell graft donor, obtained from the stem cell graft. The receptors shown here come from a human donor who donated a stem cell graft to a child with combined immunodeficiency.

Ten or more counts support this clonotype. The gene calls are TRBV27 and TRBJ2-7; D perhaps matches TRBD1 (6 bases). This CDR3 spans 15 amino acids. From germline, CDR1 is MNHEY and CDR2 SMNVEV (reference sequence). Trimming pared 5 bases from V and 0 bases from J, leaving 14 bases between. In nucleotides, the CDR3 is TGTGCCAGCAGTGACCGACAGGCGCACTCCTACGAGCAGTACTTC. Amino acid sequence: CASSDRQAHSYEQYF.

The J gene is TRBJ2-5, the V gene TRBV29-1; TRBD1 might be the D (6 bases). This CDR3 comprises 12 residues. The germline V gene encodes CDR1 SQVTM and CDR2 ANQGSEA. V was clipped by 4 bases and J by 3 bases, with 9 bases between them. The CDR3 here is CSVGRQEETQYF. CDR3 DNA: TGCAGCGTTGGCCGACAGGAAGAGACCCAGTACTTC.

This clonotype was picked up a small number of times. The J gene is TRBJ1-5, the V gene TRBV7-2; TRBD1 matches at 8 bases. CDR1 is SGHTA, CDR2 FQGNSA, per germline. This CDR3 is 17 amino acids long. V shed 5 bases, J shed 7 bases, and the junction held 16 bases outside the gene matches. CDR3 in DNA: TGTGCCAGCAGCCCGGACAGGGATGGATCGGTTTACCAGCCCCAGCATTTT. As protein: CASSPDRDGSVYQPQHF. Full variable domain (rest looked up from reference TRBV7-2 and TRBJ1-5): GAGVSQSPSNKVTEKGKDVELRCDPISGHTALYWYRQSLGQGLEFLIYFQGNSAPDKSGLPSDRFSAERTGGSVSTLTIQRTQQEDSAVYLCASSPDRDGSVYQPQHFGDGTRLSIL.

This clonotype was found a few times. This chain joins TRBV6-2 or TRBV6-3 and TRBJ1-5; unclear D gene. V was cut by 0 bases and J by 4 bases, with 28 bases left in between. This CDR3 is built from 21 residues. Germline CDR1 MNHEY, CDR2 SVGEGT. The CDR3 DNA follows: TGTGCCAGCAGTTACTCGAGCAGTGTCAGGACGGCTTACGTCGCAAATCAGCCCCAGCATTTT. Protein sequence: CASSYSSSVRTAYVANQPQHF.

This clonotype was seen at least ten times. The chain employs TRBV29-1 and TRBJ2-6; D remains unclear. Trimming took off 0 bases at V and 1 base at J, with 10 bases between the two ends. The CDR3 consists of 16 residues. From germline, CDR1 is SQVTM and CDR2 ANQGSEA. The CDR3 nucleotides read TGCAGCGTTGAAGATCTTATGGCATCTGGGGCCAACGTCCTGACTTTC. Protein product: CSVEDLMASGANVLTF.

This clonotype was seen a few times. V usage is TRBV9 and J usage is TRBJ1-6; 9 nucleotides match TRBD1. The CDR3 runs 15 residues. CDR1 and CDR2 (germline): SGDLS, YYNGEE. V lost 3 bases to trimming and J lost 7 bases; unmatched junction nucleotides: 5. The CDR3 region is CASSETDRGNSPLHF. In DNA, the CDR3 is TGTGCCAGCAGCGAGACCGACAGGGGGAATTCACCCCTCCACTTT.

In its sample, this clonotype was seen a few times. The chain recombines TRBV7-9 with TRBJ2-7; 10 positions agree with TRBD2. The ends lost 4 bases at V and 4 bases at J; junction bases unmatched: 4. Germline values: CDR1 SEHNR, CDR2 FQNEAQ (reference sequence). The CDR3 runs 14 residues. The CDR3 protein is CASSSSGSWYEQYF. The CDR3 bases are TGTGCCAGCAGCTCTAGCGGGAGTTGGTACGAGCAGTACTTC.

This clonotype turned up a few times. This chain uses TRBV5-1 with TRBJ1-1; 10 bases line up with TRBD1. The V gene end was trimmed by 4 bases and the J gene end by 6 bases; junction bases not matched to a gene: 6. This CDR3 has 14 residues. Germline assignment: CDR1 SGHRS and CDR2 YFSETQ. The CDR3 loop reads CASSPRTGGAEAFF. The CDR3 nucleotides read TGCGCCAGCAGCCCTCGGACAGGGGGGGCTGAAGCTTTCTTT. Full variable domain (missing parts from reference TRBV5-1 and TRBJ1-1): KAGVTQTPRYLIKTRGQQVTLSCSPISGHRSVSWYQQTPGQGLQFLFEYFSETQRNKGNFPGRFSGRQFSNSRSEMNVSTLELGDSALYLCASSPRTGGAEAFFGQGTRLTVV.

This clonotype was seen at least ten times. The gene calls are TRBV6-5 and TRBJ2-3; TRBD2 matches 13 bases. Unmatched junction bases numbered 11, after V lost 6 bases and J lost 2 bases. Germline V gene sequence: CDR1 MNHEY, CDR2 SVGAGI. CDR3 length equals 18 residues. The CDR3 loop is CASRSGLAGALNTDTQYF. The CDR3, as DNA: TGTGCCAGCAGATCCGGACTAGCGGGAGCCCTAAACACAGATACGCAGTATTTT.

This clonotype showed up many times. CDR3 amino acids: CATSDFVQGRNEQFF. The CDR3 nucleotides read TGTGCCACCAGTGATTTCGTGCAGGGTCGGAATGAGCAGTTCTTC. The chain is built from TRBV24-1 and TRBJ2-1; possible D gene TRBD1, 5 bases. Deletions cut 1 base from V and 7 bases from J, with 13 bases between. The CDR3 is 15 amino acids. Germline loops: CDR1 KGHDR, CDR2 SFDVKD.

To note about this clonotype: A much larger clonotype is one base distant, so this may be a read error. The chain uses TRBV11-2 and TRBJ2-5, with TRBD2 identical over 13 bases. The CDR3 spans 18 residues. Germline V gene sequence: CDR1 SGHAT, CDR2 FQNNGV. The CDR3 loop is CASSLWGLAGRYQEIQYF. In DNA, the CDR3 is TGTGCCAGCAGCTTGTGGGGACTAGCGGGGCGATACCAAGAGATCCAGTACTTC.

This clonotype was seen many times. The V and J genes are TRBV12-3 or TRBV12-4 and TRBJ1-1; 7 nucleotides align to TRBD1. This CDR3 has 16 residues. After removal of 2 bases from V and 4 bases from J, the junction contained 10 bases not matched to a gene. Here the CDR3 reads CASSLNAGGGGTEAFF. Here the CDR3 DNA reads TGTGCCAGCAGTTTAAACGCAGGGGGGGGAGGCACTGAAGCTTTCTTT.

This clonotype was detected only a few times. V is TRBV30 and J is TRBJ2-7; possible D gene TRBD1, 6 bases. CDR3 length equals 15 residues. The ends were cut back, 1 base at V and 0 bases at J, with 13 bases in the middle. Germline assignment: CDR1 GTSNPN and CDR2 SVGIG (reference sequence). In DNA form, the CDR3 reads TGTGCCTGGAGTGGGGGACATCAAAGCTCCTACGAGCAGTACTTC. Encoded protein: CAWSGGHQSSYEQYF.

This clonotype came up a few times. V is TRBV19 and J is TRBJ2-1, with TRBD1 identical over 8 bases. There are 16 residues in the CDR3. The trim removed 4 bases at V and 4 bases at J, leaving 9 bases unmatched. CDR1 and CDR2 from the germline V gene are LNHDA and SQIVND (reference sequence). In DNA form, the CDR3 reads TGTGCCAGTAGTAACCCAGGGGGCACCTCTTACAATGAGCAGTTCTTC. Translation: CASSNPGGTSYNEQFF.

This clonotype was observed a few times. The gene calls are TRBV6-2 or TRBV6-3 and TRBJ1-1, with a tentative D call TRBD1 (5 bases). Germline V gene data show CDR1 as MNHEY and CDR2 as SVGEGT. Trimming pared 2 bases from V and 4 bases from J, leaving 11 bases between. The CDR3 has 14 amino acids. CDR3 loop: CASSYGPGGTEAFF. Here the CDR3 DNA reads TGTGCCAGCAGTTACGGGCCCGGGGGCACTGAAGCTTTCTTT.

The V call is TRBV4-3, the J call TRBJ2-2, with no clear D. Trimming pared 1 base from V and 6 bases from J, leaving 12 bases between. This CDR3 comprises 15 residues. Germline V CDR1 and CDR2: LGHNA, YSLEER. The CDR3 nucleotides are TGCGCCAGCAGCCAAGTGGGTGAGGTTTCCGGGGAGCTGTTTTTT. Its protein is CASSQVGEVSGELFF.

The J gene is TRBJ2-7, the V gene TRBV15; 8 bases align to TRBD2. The length of the CDR3 is 16 residues. CDR1 is LNHNV and CDR2 is YYDKDF in the germline V gene (reference sequence). The J segment lost 2 bases and the V segment lost 0 bases, leaving 6 bases of the junction unmatched. The CDR3 loop is CATSRDGVSGAYEQYF. The CDR3 DNA reads as TGTGCCACCAGCAGAGATGGGGTTAGCGGGGCCTACGAGCAGTACTTC.

The chain joins TRBV29-1 to TRBJ2-1; 12 bases line up with TRBD2. V shed 3 bases and J 3 bases; nucleotides not matched to a gene: 3. The germline gives CDR1 SQVTM, CDR2 ANQGSEA. The CDR3 contains 15 residues. In DNA, the CDR3 is TGCAGCGTTGACGGACTAGCGGGGATCTACAATGAGCAGTTCTTC. It codes for CSVDGLAGIYNEQFF.

J is TRBJ1-2 and V is TRBV4-3, with a weak D call TRBD1 (5 bases). V gave up 4 bases and J gave up 6 bases, with 18 bases separating them. The CDR3 is 15 amino acids. CDR1 and CDR2 (germline): LGHNA, YSLEER. The CDR3 coding sequence is TGCGCCAGCAGCCCATACTCCAGGGATTGGGATGGCTACACCTTC. Translating it yields CASSPYSRDWDGYTF.

The chain has TRBV7-3 and TRBJ2-2, with D perhaps matching TRBD2 (5 bases). The V and J ends lost 5 bases and 2 bases respectively, with 12 bases between them. The CDR3 is 15 amino acids. Germline V lookup: CDR1 SGHTA, CDR2 FQGTGA. CDR3 in DNA: TGTGCCAGCAGCCCGGGAATCGGAAACACCGGGGAGCTGTTTTTT. It yields the protein CASSPGIGNTGELFF.

The sample holds a few counts of this clonotype. The chain joins TRBV3-1 to TRBJ2-3; D gene unclear. The CDR3 has 13 residues. From germline, CDR1 is LGHDT and CDR2 YNNKEL (reference sequence). V lost 4 bases and J lost 4, with 9 bases in between. The CDR3 DNA is TGTGCCAGCAGCCCTATAAACCCAGATACGCAGTATTTT. Translation: CASSPINPDTQYF.

Notes on this clonotype: A much larger clone lies one base from this, so it may be a read error. The V and J genes are TRBV2 and TRBJ2-5; D possibly matches TRBD1 or TRBD2 (5 bases each). The CDR3 covers 18 residues. V was cut by 8 bases and J by 1 base, with 26 bases left in between. The germline CDR1 and CDR2 sequences are SNHLY and FYNNEI. Written as DNA, the CDR3 is TGTGCCAGCTGTTTATATCTAGACGGGGCCAGTTCCCAAGAGACCCAGTACTTC. It specifies CASCLYLDGASSQETQYF. The full variable domain, its missing parts supplied by reference TRBV2 and TRBJ2-5, is EPEVTQTPSHQVTQMGQEVILRCVPISNHLYFYWYRQILGQKVEFLVSFYNNEISEKSEIFDDQFSVERPDGSNFTLKIRSTKLEDSAMYFCASCLYLDGASSQETQYFGPGTRLLVL.

Only a few counts were recorded for this clonotype. This chain joins TRBV30 and TRBJ2-5; D perhaps matches TRBD2 (6 bases). The CDR3 is 11 amino acids. Germline V gene sequence: CDR1 GTSNPN, CDR2 SVGIG (reference sequence). V gave up 8 bases and J gave up 3 bases, with 10 bases separating them. The CDR3: CAEGGKETQYF. The CDR3 DNA is TGTGCCGAGGGAGGTAAAGAGACCCAGTACTTC.

V and J are TRBV7-9 and TRBJ2-7, with 9 bases fitting TRBD1. Germline loops: CDR1 SEHNR, CDR2 FQNEAQ (reference sequence). Trimming cost V 5 bases and J 1 base; bases outside gene matches: 9. The CDR3 sequence is 16 residues long. The DNA of the CDR3 is TGTGCCAGCAGCCCCCGGGAAGGGACAGGGTCCTACGAGCAGTACTTC. This translates into CASSPREGTGSYEQYF.